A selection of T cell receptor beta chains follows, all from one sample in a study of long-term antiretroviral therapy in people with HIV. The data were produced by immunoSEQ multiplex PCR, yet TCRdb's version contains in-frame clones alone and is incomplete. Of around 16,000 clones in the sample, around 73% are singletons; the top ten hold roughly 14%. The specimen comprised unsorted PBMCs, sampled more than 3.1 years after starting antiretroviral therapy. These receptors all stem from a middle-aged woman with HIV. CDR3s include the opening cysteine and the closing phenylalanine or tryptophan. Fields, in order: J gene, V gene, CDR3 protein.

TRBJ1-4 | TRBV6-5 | CASSLDRTNEKLFF
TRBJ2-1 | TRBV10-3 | CAISEYPGRGSSYNEQFF
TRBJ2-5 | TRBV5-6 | CASSHQRELAGLETQYF
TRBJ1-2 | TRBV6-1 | CASSEVNHNYGYTF
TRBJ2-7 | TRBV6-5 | CASSYRAATYEQYF
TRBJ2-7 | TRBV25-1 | CASSGGSYEQYF
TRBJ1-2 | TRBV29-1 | CSVERQGLGGYTF
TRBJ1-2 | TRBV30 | CAWSVAQGNGYTF
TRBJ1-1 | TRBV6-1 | CASSVGTRGRTEAFF
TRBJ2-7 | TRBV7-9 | CASSRLFTGNSSYEQYF
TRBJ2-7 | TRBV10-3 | CAISVQSMGSYEQYF
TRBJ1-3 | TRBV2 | CASSEREGNTIYF
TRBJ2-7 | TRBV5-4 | CASSLGVREIDEQYF
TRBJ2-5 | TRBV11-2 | CASSSGSAGWETQYF
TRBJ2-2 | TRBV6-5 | CASSYRSFTGELFF
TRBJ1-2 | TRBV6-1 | CASSEVFGTGGRGYTF
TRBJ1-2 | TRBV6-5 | CASTPGGGGYGYTF
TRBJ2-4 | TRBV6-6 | CASSYVGAGSIQYF
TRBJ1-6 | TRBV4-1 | CASSQQGGSPLHF
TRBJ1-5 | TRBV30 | CAYSRGMNQPQHF
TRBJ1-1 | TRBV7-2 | CASSFGQGSRNTEAFF
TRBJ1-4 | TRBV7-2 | CASSSRQGSNEKLFF
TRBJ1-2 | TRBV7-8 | CASSLLGDRHYGYTF
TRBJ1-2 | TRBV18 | CASSPASVAYGYTF
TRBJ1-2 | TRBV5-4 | CASSQDRGTGGYTF
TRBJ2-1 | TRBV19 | CASRIGGADNEQFF
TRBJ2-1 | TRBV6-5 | CASSFLAGTYNEQFF
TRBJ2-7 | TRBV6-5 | CASSSSGLEGEQYF
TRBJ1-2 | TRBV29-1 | CSATLERQGYGYTF
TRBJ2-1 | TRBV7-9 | CASSLGGFGNEQFF
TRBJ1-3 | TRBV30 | CAWKRSGNTIYF